This note documents a single TCR beta chain sequence. The target of this receptor is not known. No much larger clone exists at a distance of one base, and base qualities are not known. This specimen comes from a study of blood T cell repertoires in COVID-19 (dated by TCRdb to the early 2020s). Background on the whole study: The collaborator samples originated in the United States, Italy and Spain and spanned the acute and convalescent phases of COVID-19. The prospective study material was composed of cDNA or gDNA derived from T cells, B-cell-depleted T cells, or PBMCs. Subjects who had been exposed to COVID-19, were actively infected with it, or had recovered from it provided the deeply sampled blood TCRbeta repertoires that made up the dataset. The repertoires were released in a freely available public database meant as a resource for research on the immune response to SARS-CoV-2. The samples were drawn from the first 160 participants of the ongoing ImmuneRACE study and from about 1,200 subjects provided by 6 global collaborators. Nearly every sample came with metadata listing a de-identified subject ID, COVID-19 status, age in years and sex. Where available, HLA class I and class II types were obtained from metadata supplied by the sample provider rather than from assay-based typing.

The study at large found these results: How much clinical and demographic metadata was included differed by source and by participant, and the metadata was provided uncurated.

TCRbeta CDR3 regions were amplified from genomic DNA by means of the immunoSEQ Assay, a bias-controlled multiplex PCR. The original methods were these. The number of nucleated cells in each sample was estimated from the amplification of reference gene primers within the assay. To quantify the absolute abundance of each unique TCRbeta CDR3 rearrangement, sequence reads were collapsed and filtered. Productive Simpson clonality was computed per sample as the square root of Simpson's diversity index over productive rearrangements. This is the immuneACCESS table as TCRdb keeps it, with only in-frame sequences that have V and J called. A part of the clones is gone; compared with another copy, unresolved V genes explain less than half, and the rest is unexplained. V and J calls and clone size are those listed in that table; D and trimming were worked out from the DNA. The sample table contains a few hundred thousand clones; only one count was recorded for around nine tenths of them. The top ten hold approximately 6.2% of the sample.

Samples from volunteer blood donors who had recovered from COVID-19 were contributed by a second Seattle source. Each collaborating institution followed its own protocols to collect whole blood in K2EDTA tubes. Collaborator samples were shipped for TCRbeta analysis as frozen whole blood, isolated PBMCs, or DNA extracted from either sample type. Including cysteine and phenylalanine, the CDR3 has 19 amino acids. The DNA shown is the 57-base CDR3, in frame from base 1. The junction shows trimming of 3 bases on V and 0 bases on J, plus 18 bases between the germline ends. The germline V gene (reference sequence) provides CDR1 MNHEY and CDR2 SMNVEV.

The sequence was obtained from a man in his sixties who had recovered from COVID-19. Material for sequencing was peripheral blood. The chain links TRBV27 with TRBJ1-6, with the D gene not confidently named. The CDR3 region: CASSFESPGSSSYNSPLHF. The nucleotide sequence is given as TGTGCCAGCAGTTTCGAAAGCCCCGGGTCTTCCTCCTATAATTCACCCCTCCACTTT.